This T cell receptor (beta chain) was captured by sequencing in a study of naive and memory T cell subsets. Study results and limitations: In CD4 and CD8 cells, diversity dropped from naive through EMRA.

Both TRBC1 and TRBC2 were covered by a beta constant-region primer of two equimolar oligonucleotides. Four rounds of PCR amplified the ligated cDNA using nested alpha and beta constant-region primers plus SP2. TCRdb recomputed calls from the UMI-ligation and nested PCR reads with MiXCR, one row per CDR3 protein. Of around 110,000 distinct CDR3 sequences detected, 35% to 45% appear once; the ten largest clones hold approximately 0.87%. This clonotype ranks as medium-sized. Its antigen is unknown. Alpha and beta libraries were amplified separately from the second PCR onward. Cells stained for CD3, CD4, CD8, CD45RA and CD27 were sorted into four subsets. V was clipped by 7 bases and J by 0 bases, with 16 bases between them. The length of the CDR3 is 16 residues.

The chain carries TRBV12-3 or TRBV12-4 and TRBJ2-4; D is unclear. The sequence was collected from a human donor in good health. Sequences were obtained from central memory CD4+ T cells from blood. CDR3 sequence: CASTRTDLLAKNIQYF. The CDR3 DNA is TGTGCCAGCACCCGGACGGACCTTCTAGCCAAAAACATTCAGTACTTC.